The entry below describes one TCR beta chain. Its antigen is undetermined. This entry belongs to a study of cytomegalovirus exposure and HLA in healthy donors. Study-level information: Earlier work reported 100 million or so unique TCR beta sequences from some 180 million T cells.

13 Jbeta primers and 60 Vbeta primers were used for the PCR. TCRdb keeps only in-frame clones here, not all; method: immunoSEQ multiplex PCR. In the table there are about 120,000 clones, more than 60% of which are singletons. Germline V lookup: CDR1 SGHNT, CDR2 YENEEA. The V end was cut by 6 bases, the J end by 7 bases, with 5 bases between. The CDR3 spans 10 residues. Overall study results and limits: Some TCR beta chains (around 180 of them) were listed as cytomegalovirus-associated. TRBV6-2, TRBV6-3 and some other V segments were excluded as indistinguishable. Across donors, most TCRs were seen rarely, yet some public ones were widespread.

The clonotype originates from a woman aged 40-49 years in good health and CMV-seropositive. The chain couples TRBV11-3 to TRBJ2-3; D ambiguous. What was sequenced was PBMCs. CDR3 in DNA: TGTGCCAGCAGATTCAATACGCAGTATTTT. Translation: CASRFNTQYF.